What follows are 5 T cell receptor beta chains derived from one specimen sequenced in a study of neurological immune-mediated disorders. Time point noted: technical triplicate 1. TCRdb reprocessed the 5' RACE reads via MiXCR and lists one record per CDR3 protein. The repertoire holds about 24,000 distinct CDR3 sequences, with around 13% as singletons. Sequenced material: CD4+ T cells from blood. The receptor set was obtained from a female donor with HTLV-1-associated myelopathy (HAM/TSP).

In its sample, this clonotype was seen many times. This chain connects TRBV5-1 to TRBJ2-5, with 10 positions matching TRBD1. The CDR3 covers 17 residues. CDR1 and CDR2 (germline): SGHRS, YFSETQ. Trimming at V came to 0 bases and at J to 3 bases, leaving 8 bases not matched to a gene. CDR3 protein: CASSLGLRTGGEETQYF. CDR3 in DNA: TGCGCCAGCAGCTTGGGATTACGGACAGGGGGAGAAGAGACCCAGTACTTC.

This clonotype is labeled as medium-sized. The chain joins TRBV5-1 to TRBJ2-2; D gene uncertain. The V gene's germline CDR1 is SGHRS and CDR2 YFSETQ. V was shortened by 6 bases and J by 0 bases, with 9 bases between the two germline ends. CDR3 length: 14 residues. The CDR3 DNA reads TGCGCCAGCAATCGGGCCCCGAACACCGGGGAGCTGTTTTTT. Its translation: CASNRAPNTGELFF. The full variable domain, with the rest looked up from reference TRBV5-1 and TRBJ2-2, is KAGVTQTPRYLIKTRGQQVTLSCSPISGHRSVSWYQQTPGQGLQFLFEYFSETQRNKGNFPGRFSGRQFSNSRSEMNVSTLELGDSALYLCASNRAPNTGELFFGEGSRLTVL.

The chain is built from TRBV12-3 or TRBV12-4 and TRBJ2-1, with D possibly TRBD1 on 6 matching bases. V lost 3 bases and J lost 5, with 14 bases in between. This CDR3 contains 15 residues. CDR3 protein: CASSFRGGSDNEQFF. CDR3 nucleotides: TGTGCCAGCAGTTTCCGAGGGGGTAGCGACAATGAGCAGTTCTTC.

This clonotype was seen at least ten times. DNA of the CDR3: TGTGCCAGCAGTTTTATGGCGACCCACACAGATACGCAGTATTTT. It specifies CASSFMATHTDTQYF. This sequence joins TRBV28 and TRBJ2-3, with D unresolved. Germline CDR1 is MDHEN and CDR2 is SYDVKM. This CDR3 is 15 amino acids long. Trimming removed 3 bases from V and 2 bases from J, with 12 bases in between.

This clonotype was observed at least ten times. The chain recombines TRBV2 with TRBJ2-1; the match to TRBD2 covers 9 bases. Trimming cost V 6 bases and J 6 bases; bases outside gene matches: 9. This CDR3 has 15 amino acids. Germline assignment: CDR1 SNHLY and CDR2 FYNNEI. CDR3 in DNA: TGTGCCAGCAGACGGACTAGCGTGAGCGGCAATGAGCAGTTCTTC. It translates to CASRRTSVSGNEQFF. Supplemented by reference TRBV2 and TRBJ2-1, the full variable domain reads EPEVTQTPSHQVTQMGQEVILRCVPISNHLYFYWYRQILGQKVEFLVSFYNNEISEKSEIFDDQFSVERPDGSNFTLKIRSTKLEDSAMYFCASRRTSVSGNEQFFGPGTRLTVL.